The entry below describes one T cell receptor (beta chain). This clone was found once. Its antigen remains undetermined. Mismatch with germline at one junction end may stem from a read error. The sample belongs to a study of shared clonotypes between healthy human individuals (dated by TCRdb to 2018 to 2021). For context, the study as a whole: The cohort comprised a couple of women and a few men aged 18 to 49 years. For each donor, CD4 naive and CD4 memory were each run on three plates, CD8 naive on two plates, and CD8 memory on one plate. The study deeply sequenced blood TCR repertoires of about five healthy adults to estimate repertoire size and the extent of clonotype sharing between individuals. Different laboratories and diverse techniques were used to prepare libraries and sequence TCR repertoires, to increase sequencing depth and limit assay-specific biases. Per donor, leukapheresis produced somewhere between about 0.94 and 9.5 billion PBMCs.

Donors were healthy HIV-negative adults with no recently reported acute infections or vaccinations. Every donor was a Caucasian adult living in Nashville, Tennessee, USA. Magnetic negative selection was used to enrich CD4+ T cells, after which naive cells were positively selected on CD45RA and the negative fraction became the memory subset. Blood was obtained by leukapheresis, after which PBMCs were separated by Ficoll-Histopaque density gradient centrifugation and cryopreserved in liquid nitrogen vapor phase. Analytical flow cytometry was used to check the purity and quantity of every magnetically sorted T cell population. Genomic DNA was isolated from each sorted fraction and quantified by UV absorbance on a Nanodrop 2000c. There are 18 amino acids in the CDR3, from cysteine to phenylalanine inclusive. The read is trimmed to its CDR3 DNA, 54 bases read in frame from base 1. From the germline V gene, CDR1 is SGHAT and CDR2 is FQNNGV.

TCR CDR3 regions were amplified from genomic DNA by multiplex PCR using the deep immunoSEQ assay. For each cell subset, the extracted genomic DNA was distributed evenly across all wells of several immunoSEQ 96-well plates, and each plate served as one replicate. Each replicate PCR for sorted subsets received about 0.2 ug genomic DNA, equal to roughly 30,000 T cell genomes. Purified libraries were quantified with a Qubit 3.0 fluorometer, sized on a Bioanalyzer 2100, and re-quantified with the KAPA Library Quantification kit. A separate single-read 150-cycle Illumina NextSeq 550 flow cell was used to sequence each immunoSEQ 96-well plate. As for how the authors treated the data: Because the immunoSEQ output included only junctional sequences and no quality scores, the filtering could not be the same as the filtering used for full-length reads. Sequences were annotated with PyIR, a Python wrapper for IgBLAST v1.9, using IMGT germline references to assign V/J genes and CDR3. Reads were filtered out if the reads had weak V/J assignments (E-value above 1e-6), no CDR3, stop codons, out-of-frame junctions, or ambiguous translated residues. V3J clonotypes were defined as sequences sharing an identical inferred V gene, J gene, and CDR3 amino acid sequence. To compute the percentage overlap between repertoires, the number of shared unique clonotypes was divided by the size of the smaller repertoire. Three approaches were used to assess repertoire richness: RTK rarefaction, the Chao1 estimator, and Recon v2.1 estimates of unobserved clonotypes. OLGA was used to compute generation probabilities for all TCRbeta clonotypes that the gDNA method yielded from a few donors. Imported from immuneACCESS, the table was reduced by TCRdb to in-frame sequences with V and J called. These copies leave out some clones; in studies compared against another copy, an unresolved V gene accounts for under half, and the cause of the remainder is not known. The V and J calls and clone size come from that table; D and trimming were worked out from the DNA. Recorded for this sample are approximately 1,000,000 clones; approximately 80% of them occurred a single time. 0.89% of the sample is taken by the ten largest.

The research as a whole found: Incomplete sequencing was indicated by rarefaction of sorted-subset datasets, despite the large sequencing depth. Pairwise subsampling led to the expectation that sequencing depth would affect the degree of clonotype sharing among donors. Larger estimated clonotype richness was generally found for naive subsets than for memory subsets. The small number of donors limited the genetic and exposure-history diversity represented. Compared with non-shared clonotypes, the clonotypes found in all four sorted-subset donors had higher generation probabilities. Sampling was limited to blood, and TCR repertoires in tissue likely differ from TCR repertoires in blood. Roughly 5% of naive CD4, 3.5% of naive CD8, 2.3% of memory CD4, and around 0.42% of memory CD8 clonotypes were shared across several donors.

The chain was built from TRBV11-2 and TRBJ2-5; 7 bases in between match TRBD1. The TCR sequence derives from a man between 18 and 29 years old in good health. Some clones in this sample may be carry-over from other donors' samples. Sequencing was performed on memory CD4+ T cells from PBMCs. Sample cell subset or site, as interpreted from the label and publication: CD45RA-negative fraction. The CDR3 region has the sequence CASSPTPTGTVLEEIQYF. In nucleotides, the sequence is TGTGCCAGCAGTCCGACGCCCACCGGGACAGTCCTTGAGGAGATCCAGTACTTC.